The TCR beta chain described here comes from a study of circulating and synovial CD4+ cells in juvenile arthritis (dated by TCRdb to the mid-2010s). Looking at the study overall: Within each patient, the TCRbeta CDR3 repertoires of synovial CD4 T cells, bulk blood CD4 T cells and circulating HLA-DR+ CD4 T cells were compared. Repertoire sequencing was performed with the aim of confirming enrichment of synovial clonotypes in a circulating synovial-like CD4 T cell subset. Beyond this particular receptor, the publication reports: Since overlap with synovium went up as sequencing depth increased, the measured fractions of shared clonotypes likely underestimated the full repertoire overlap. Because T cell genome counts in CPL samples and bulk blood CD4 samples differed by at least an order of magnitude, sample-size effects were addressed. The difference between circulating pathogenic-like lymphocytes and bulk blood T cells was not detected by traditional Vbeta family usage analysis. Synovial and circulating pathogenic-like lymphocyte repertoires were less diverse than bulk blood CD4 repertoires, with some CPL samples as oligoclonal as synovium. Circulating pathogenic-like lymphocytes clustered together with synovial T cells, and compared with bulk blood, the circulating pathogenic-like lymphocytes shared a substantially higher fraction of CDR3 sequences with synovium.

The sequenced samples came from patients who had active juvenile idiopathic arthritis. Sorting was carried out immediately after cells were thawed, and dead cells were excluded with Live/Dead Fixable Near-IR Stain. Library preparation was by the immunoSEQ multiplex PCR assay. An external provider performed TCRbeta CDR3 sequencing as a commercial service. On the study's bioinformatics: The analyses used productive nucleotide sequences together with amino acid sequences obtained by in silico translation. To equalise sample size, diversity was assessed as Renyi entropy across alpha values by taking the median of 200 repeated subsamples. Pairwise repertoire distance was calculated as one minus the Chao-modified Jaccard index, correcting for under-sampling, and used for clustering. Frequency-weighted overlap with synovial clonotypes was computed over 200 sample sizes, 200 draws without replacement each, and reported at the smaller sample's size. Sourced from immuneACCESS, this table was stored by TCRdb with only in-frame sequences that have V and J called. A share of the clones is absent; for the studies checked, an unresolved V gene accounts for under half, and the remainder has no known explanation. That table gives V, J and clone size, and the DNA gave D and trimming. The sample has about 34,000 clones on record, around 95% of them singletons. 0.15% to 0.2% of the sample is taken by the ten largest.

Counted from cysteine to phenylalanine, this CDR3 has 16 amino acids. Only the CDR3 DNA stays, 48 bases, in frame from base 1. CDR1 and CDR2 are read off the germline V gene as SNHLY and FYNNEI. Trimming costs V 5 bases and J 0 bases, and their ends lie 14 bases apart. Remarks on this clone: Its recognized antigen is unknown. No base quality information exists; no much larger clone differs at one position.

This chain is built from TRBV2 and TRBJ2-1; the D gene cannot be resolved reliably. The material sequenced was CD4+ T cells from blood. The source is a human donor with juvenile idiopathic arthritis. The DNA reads TGTGCCAGCAGTAGATTTCTTTTGAGCTCCTACAATGAGCAGTTCTTC. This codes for CASSRFLLSSYNEQFF. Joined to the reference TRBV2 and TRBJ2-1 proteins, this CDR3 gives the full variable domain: EPEVTQTPSHQVTQMGQEVILRCVPISNHLYFYWYRQILGQKVEFLVSFYNNEISEKSEIFDDQFSVERPDGSNFTLKIRSTKLEDSAMYFCASSRFLLSSYNEQFFGPGTRLTVL.